A selection of T cell receptor beta chains follows, all from one sample in a study of cytomegalovirus exposure and HLA in healthy donors. Some clones are missing from TCRdb's copy, which holds only in-frame ones; the method was immunoSEQ multiplex PCR. The sample lists hundreds of thousands of clones, over 65% occurring once. The specimen sequenced was PBMCs. The receptors were gathered from a man in his late teens or twenties in good health and CMV-seronegative. CDR3s include the opening cysteine and the closing phenylalanine or tryptophan. Fields, in order: D gene, V gene, clone size, J gene, CDR3 protein, CDR3 DNA. D genes are given only for firm matches. Clone size appears in some rows only: once, few, many, or a class for an expanded clone.

D gene: NA
V gene: TRBV7-3
clone size: NA
J gene: TRBJ1-2
CDR3 protein: CASSFSNYGYTF
CDR3 DNA: TGTGCCAGCAGCTTTTCGAACTATGGCTACACCTTC

D gene: NA
V gene: TRBV5-6
clone size: NA
J gene: TRBJ1-1
CDR3 protein: CASSLDVGMVNTEAFF
CDR3 DNA: TGTGCCAGCAGCTTGGATGTCGGGATGGTGAACACTGAAGCTTTCTTT

D gene: NA
V gene: TRBV4-1
clone size: NA
J gene: TRBJ1-2
CDR3 protein: CASSQWGVGFGYTF
CDR3 DNA: TGCGCCAGCAGCCAATGGGGGGTAGGGTTTGGCTACACCTTC

D gene: NA
V gene: TRBV29-1
clone size: NA
J gene: TRBJ2-7
CDR3 protein: CSVTFSGKTYEQYF
CDR3 DNA: TGCAGCGTCACTTTTAGCGGTAAAACCTACGAGCAGTACTTC

D gene: NA
V gene: TRBV30
clone size: once
J gene: TRBJ1-2
CDR3 protein: CAWRMPGYGYTF
CDR3 DNA: TGTGCCTGGAGAATGCCGGGGTATGGCTACACCTTC

D gene: TRBD1
V gene: TRBV19
clone size: NA
J gene: TRBJ2-5
CDR3 protein: CASSILDREETQYF
CDR3 DNA: TGTGCCAGTAGTATATTGGACAGGGAAGAGACCCAGTACTTC

D gene: NA
V gene: TRBV9
clone size: once
J gene: TRBJ2-1
CDR3 protein: CASSSPLPEQFF
CDR3 DNA: TGTGCCAGCAGCTCCCCCCTCCCTGAGCAGTTCTTC

D gene: NA
V gene: TRBV2
clone size: NA
J gene: TRBJ1-4
CDR3 protein: CASSEVGGANEKLFF
CDR3 DNA: TGTGCCAGCAGTGAAGTGGGGGGGGCGAACGAAAAACTGTTTTTT

D gene: TRBD2
V gene: TRBV14
clone size: few
J gene: TRBJ2-7
CDR3 protein: CASSQGTSWSSYEQYF
CDR3 DNA: TGTGCCAGCAGCCAAGGGACTAGCTGGAGCTCCTACGAGCAGTACTTC

D gene: TRBD1
V gene: TRBV19
clone size: once
J gene: TRBJ1-2
CDR3 protein: CASSADRVLVGYTF
CDR3 DNA: TGTGCCAGTAGTGCCGACAGGGTGTTGGTCGGCTACACCTTC

D gene: NA
V gene: TRBV11-3
clone size: NA
J gene: TRBJ1-2
CDR3 protein: CASSSIGGTGYTF
CDR3 DNA: TGTGCCAGCAGCTCAATCGGGGGGACCGGCTACACCTTC

D gene: NA
V gene: TRBV6-6
clone size: NA
J gene: TRBJ2-7
CDR3 protein: CASSSEPQGGEQYF
CDR3 DNA: TGTGCCAGCAGTTCCGAACCACAGGGGGGGGAGCAGTACTTC

D gene: NA
V gene: TRBV30
clone size: NA
J gene: TRBJ1-2
CDR3 protein: CAWSLTGYGYTF
CDR3 DNA: TGTGCCTGGAGCCTGACAGGCTATGGCTACACCTTC

D gene: NA
V gene: TRBV7-9
clone size: NA
J gene: TRBJ2-2
CDR3 protein: CASSSIYRNTGELFF
CDR3 DNA: TGTGCCAGCAGCTCAATTTACAGGAACACCGGGGAGCTGTTTTTT

D gene: TRBD1
V gene: TRBV5-1
clone size: NA
J gene: TRBJ2-1
CDR3 protein: CASSIQGQNNEQFF
CDR3 DNA: TGCGCCAGCAGCATCCAGGGACAGAACAATGAGCAGTTCTTC

D gene: TRBD2
V gene: TRBV7-8
clone size: NA
J gene: TRBJ2-3
CDR3 protein: CASSLRLAGVDTQYF
CDR3 DNA: TGTGCCAGCAGCTTAAGGCTAGCGGGAGTGGATACGCAGTATTTT

D gene: NA
V gene: TRBV7-2
clone size: NA
J gene: TRBJ2-7
CDR3 protein: CASCPAGTRVKQYF
CDR3 DNA: TGTGCCAGCTGTCCGGCGGGAACTAGGGTGAAGCAGTACTTC

D gene: NA
V gene: TRBV5-1
clone size: NA
J gene: TRBJ1-1
CDR3 protein: CASSLTTNTEAFF
CDR3 DNA: TGCGCCAGCAGCTTGACAACAAACACTGAAGCTTTCTTT

D gene: TRBD1
V gene: TRBV11-2
clone size: NA
J gene: TRBJ1-5
CDR3 protein: CASSLGTGEGQPQHF
CDR3 DNA: TGTGCCAGCAGCTTAGGGACAGGGGAGGGTCAGCCCCAGCATTTT

D gene: TRBD2
V gene: TRBV4-1
clone size: NA
J gene: TRBJ2-1
CDR3 protein: CASSQGGGGPSEQFF
CDR3 DNA: TGCGCCAGCAGCCAAGGGGGGGGAGGGCCCAGTGAGCAGTTCTTC

D gene: TRBD2
V gene: TRBV7-2
clone size: NA
J gene: TRBJ2-7
CDR3 protein: CASSTEGVLAGLHLEQYF
CDR3 DNA: TGTGCCAGCAGCACAGAGGGAGTGCTAGCGGGCCTCCATCTCGAGCAGTACTTC

D gene: TRBD1
V gene: TRBV10-3
clone size: NA
J gene: TRBJ1-2
CDR3 protein: CAISPDRADYYGYTF
CDR3 DNA: TGTGCCATCAGCCCGGACAGGGCGGACTACTATGGCTACACCTTC

D gene: NA
V gene: TRBV4-1
clone size: NA
J gene: TRBJ1-4
CDR3 protein: CASSQEGEDNEKLFF
CDR3 DNA: TGCGCCAGCAGCCAAGAAGGGGAGGATAATGAAAAACTGTTTTTT

D gene: NA
V gene: TRBV12-5
clone size: NA
J gene: TRBJ2-3
CDR3 protein: CASGENGQYHENSTDTQYF
CDR3 DNA: TGTGCTAGTGGTGAGAACGGACAGTACCATGAGAATAGCACAGATACGCAGTATTTT

D gene: NA
V gene: TRBV6-8
clone size: NA
J gene: TRBJ1-5
CDR3 protein: CARTTDTRNQPQHF
CDR3 DNA: TGTGCCAGGACGACAGATACCCGCAATCAGCCCCAGCATTTT

D gene: TRBD1
V gene: TRBV6-1
clone size: few
J gene: TRBJ2-3
CDR3 protein: CASSEWNRGREADTQYF
CDR3 DNA: TGTGCCAGCAGTGAATGGAACAGGGGGCGAGAAGCAGATACGCAGTATTTT

D gene: TRBD2
V gene: TRBV6-5
clone size: NA
J gene: TRBJ2-7
CDR3 protein: CASSYSSSGEYEQYF
CDR3 DNA: TGTGCCAGCAGTTACTCCTCCAGCGGGGAATACGAGCAGTACTTC

D gene: NA
V gene: TRBV27
clone size: NA
J gene: TRBJ2-6
CDR3 protein: CASSWGRSPGANVLTF
CDR3 DNA: TGTGCCAGCAGTTGGGGCAGAAGCCCCGGGGCCAACGTCCTGACTTTC

D gene: TRBD2
V gene: TRBV30
clone size: NA
J gene: TRBJ2-7
CDR3 protein: CAWTRGLAEGYEQYF
CDR3 DNA: TGTGCCTGGACCCGGGGACTAGCGGAGGGGTACGAGCAGTACTTC

D gene: TRBD2
V gene: TRBV25-1
clone size: NA
J gene: TRBJ2-1
CDR3 protein: CASSERASGVEEFF
CDR3 DNA: TGTGCCAGCAGTGAAAGGGCTAGCGGGGTTGAGGAGTTCTTC

D gene: TRBD2
V gene: TRBV15
clone size: NA
J gene: TRBJ2-1
CDR3 protein: CATSRELAGDEQFF
CDR3 DNA: TGTGCCACCAGCAGAGAACTAGCGGGAGACGAGCAGTTCTTC

D gene: TRBD1
V gene: TRBV5-1
clone size: once
J gene: TRBJ2-7
CDR3 protein: CASSWTGGYEQYF
CDR3 DNA: TGCGCCAGCAGCTGGACAGGGGGTTACGAGCAGTACTTC

D gene: TRBD2
V gene: TRBV15
clone size: NA
J gene: TRBJ2-3
CDR3 protein: CATSRETPGTSTDTQYF
CDR3 DNA: TGTGCCACCAGCAGGGAGACCCCCGGGACTAGTACAGATACGCAGTATTTT

D gene: TRBD1
V gene: TRBV7-9
clone size: once
J gene: TRBJ1-4
CDR3 protein: CASSLTTGGEKLFF
CDR3 DNA: TGTGCCAGCAGCTTAACTACAGGGGGGGAAAAACTGTTTTTT

D gene: NA
V gene: TRBV18
clone size: NA
J gene: TRBJ2-7
CDR3 protein: CASSPQQDEQYF
CDR3 DNA: TGTGCCAGCTCACCACAGCAAGATGAGCAGTACTTC

D gene: NA
V gene: TRBV30
clone size: NA
J gene: TRBJ2-3
CDR3 protein: CACRTGGDTQYF
CDR3 DNA: TGTGCCTGTAGGACCGGGGGAGATACGCAGTATTTT

D gene: NA
V gene: TRBV6-1
clone size: NA
J gene: TRBJ1-2
CDR3 protein: CASNRDIYGYTF
CDR3 DNA: TGTGCCAGCAACCGGGACATCTATGGCTACACCTTC

D gene: NA
V gene: TRBV11-2
clone size: NA
J gene: TRBJ2-2
CDR3 protein: CASSGSSGTYTGELFF
CDR3 DNA: TGTGCCAGCAGCGGAAGTAGCGGCACCTACACCGGGGAGCTGTTTTTT

D gene: TRBD2
V gene: TRBV4-2
clone size: NA
J gene: TRBJ2-1
CDR3 protein: CASSRGLASYNEQFF
CDR3 DNA: TGTGCCAGCAGCCGGGGACTAGCGAGTTACAATGAGCAGTTCTTC

D gene: NA
V gene: TRBV30
clone size: NA
J gene: TRBJ1-3
CDR3 protein: CAWSDRGNTIYF
CDR3 DNA: TGTGCCTGGAGCGACAGGGGAAACACCATATATTTT

D gene: NA
V gene: TRBV6-6
clone size: NA
J gene: TRBJ1-5
CDR3 protein: CASSHTGVHQPQHF
CDR3 DNA: TGTGCCAGCAGCCACACCGGAGTGCATCAGCCCCAGCATTTT

D gene: TRBD1
V gene: TRBV6-6
clone size: few
J gene: TRBJ1-6
CDR3 protein: CASSYWGTGISPLHF
CDR3 DNA: TGTGCCAGCAGTTACTGGGGGACAGGGATTTCACCCCTCCACTTT

D gene: TRBD2
V gene: TRBV30
clone size: NA
J gene: TRBJ2-7
CDR3 protein: CAWRRVTSSSYEQYF
CDR3 DNA: TGTGCCTGGAGGAGGGTGACTAGCTCCTCCTACGAGCAGTACTTC

D gene: TRBD1
V gene: TRBV18
clone size: NA
J gene: TRBJ2-5
CDR3 protein: CASSPPGQGQETQYF
CDR3 DNA: TGTGCCAGCTCACCACCGGGACAGGGACAAGAGACCCAGTACTTC

D gene: TRBD2
V gene: TRBV9
clone size: NA
J gene: TRBJ2-7
CDR3 protein: CASSVATGGAYEQYF
CDR3 DNA: TGTGCCAGCAGCGTAGCAACGGGGGGGGCCTACGAGCAGTACTTC

D gene: NA
V gene: TRBV11-2
clone size: NA
J gene: TRBJ2-2
CDR3 protein: CASSSNAGTNTGELFF
CDR3 DNA: TGTGCCAGCAGCTCAAATGCGGGGACCAACACCGGGGAGCTGTTTTTT

D gene: TRBD2
V gene: TRBV7-9
clone size: NA
J gene: TRBJ2-1
CDR3 protein: CASTPPSGPYNEQFF
CDR3 DNA: TGTGCCAGCACCCCACCTAGCGGGCCCTACAATGAGCAGTTCTTC

D gene: NA
V gene: TRBV7-2
clone size: NA
J gene: TRBJ2-5
CDR3 protein: CASSGGQGFSSETQYF
CDR3 DNA: TGTGCCAGCAGCGGTGGGCAGGGTTTCTCATCGGAGACCCAGTACTTC

D gene: TRBD2
V gene: TRBV2
clone size: NA
J gene: TRBJ2-6
CDR3 protein: CASTRVAGGSGANVLTF
CDR3 DNA: TGTGCCAGCACCCGGGTTGCGGGAGGTTCTGGGGCCAACGTCCTGACTTTC

D gene: NA
V gene: TRBV6-1
clone size: NA
J gene: TRBJ2-7
CDR3 protein: CASSEAASVGSYEQYF
CDR3 DNA: TGTGCCAGCAGTGAAGCCGCATCTGTGGGCTCCTACGAGCAGTACTTC

D gene: NA
V gene: TRBV2
clone size: NA
J gene: TRBJ2-1
CDR3 protein: CASDSSYNEQFF
CDR3 DNA: TGTGCCAGCGACTCCTCCTACAATGAGCAGTTCTTC

D gene: TRBD1
V gene: TRBV29-1
clone size: NA
J gene: TRBJ1-2
CDR3 protein: CSVEEGAWGYTF
CDR3 DNA: TGCAGCGTTGAGGAGGGGGCCTGGGGCTACACCTTC

D gene: NA
V gene: TRBV27
clone size: NA
J gene: TRBJ1-1
CDR3 protein: CASSLQGWGTEAFF
CDR3 DNA: TGTGCCAGCAGTTTACAGGGGTGGGGAACTGAAGCTTTCTTT

D gene: NA
V gene: TRBV9
clone size: NA
J gene: TRBJ1-2
CDR3 protein: CASSVEDATSDSYGYTF
CDR3 DNA: TGTGCCAGCAGCGTAGAAGATGCGACCTCGGACAGCTATGGCTACACCTTC

D gene: TRBD2
V gene: TRBV27
clone size: NA
J gene: TRBJ2-1
CDR3 protein: CASSRRDYTGNEQFF
CDR3 DNA: TGTGCCAGCAGTCGGCGGGACTACACTGGGAATGAGCAGTTCTTC

D gene: TRBD1
V gene: TRBV5-4
clone size: NA
J gene: TRBJ2-2
CDR3 protein: CASSTGTANTGELFF
CDR3 DNA: TGTGCCAGCAGCACCGGGACAGCGAACACCGGGGAGCTGTTTTTT

D gene: TRBD1
V gene: TRBV4-1
clone size: NA
J gene: TRBJ2-7
CDR3 protein: CASSQIRGQGVFYEQYF
CDR3 DNA: TGCGCCAGCAGCCAAATTAGGGGCCAGGGGGTTTTTTACGAGCAGTACTTC